The clone carrying this T cell receptor (beta chain) was observed at least ten times. Its antigen is still unknown. These data are taken from a study of CD8 T cells in ankylosing spondylitis. Study observations and caveats: Disease-linked clones were reportedly significantly enriched in matched ankylosing spondylitis synovial fluid. There was a TCR beta motif, made of eight highly homologous variants, that appeared characteristic of ankylosing spondylitis blood. Relatively scarce in peripheral blood, disease-linked clones were CD8+. Reports of some motif variants in reactive arthritis synovial fluid and blood predate this one.

TCRdb reanalysed the 5' RACE reads using MiXCR and keeps one entry per CDR3 protein. The sample holds 450,000 to 550,000 distinct CDR3 sequences; approximately 5% are singletons and the top ten take around 3.5%. The CDR3 runs 15 residues. Per germline, CDR1 SGHTA and CDR2 FQGNSA. V lost 1 base to trimming and J lost 9 bases; unmatched junction nucleotides: 5. The sequence derives from a male donor with ankylosing spondylitis. Sequenced input: blood, either unsorted or a sorted T cell fraction (not recorded which). The genes are TRBV7-2 and TRBJ2-1; 11 nucleotides match TRBD2. The CDR3 reads CASSLGGSGRVEQFF. In DNA, the CDR3 is TGTGCCAGCAGCTTAGGTGGTAGCGGGAGGGTTGAGCAGTTCTTC.